These 27 T cell receptor beta chains share one sample of origin, sequenced in a study of CD8+CD57+ T cells in acquired aplastic anemia. For sequencing, patients were chosen who had shown expansion of CD8+CD57+ cells by flow cytometry. Profiles of TCR beta VDJ and CDR3 were generated from a genomic DNA template. TCRdb reprocessed the reads with MiXCR, giving one entry per CDR3 protein. The sample lists roughly 180,000 distinct CDR3 sequences, 50% to 65% occurring once. The sample consisted of sorted CD4+, CD8+, or CD8+CD57+ T cells (not recorded which) from PBMCs. The receptors were gathered from a human donor with aplastic anemia.

This chain connects TRBV6-4 to TRBJ2-7; possibly TRBD1 for D (5 bases). The CDR3 length is 11 residues. V was clipped by 6 bases and J by 3 bases, with 6 bases between them. The germline V gene encodes CDR1 MRHNA and CDR2 SNTAGT. In nucleotides, the CDR3 is TGTGCCAGCAGACAGGACTACGAGCAGTACGTC. Translation gives CASRQDYEQYV.

V gene TRBV24-1 combines with J gene TRBJ2-3, with 8 bases aligning to TRBD1. CDR1 and CDR2 from the germline V gene are KGHDR and SFDVKD. V was pared by 1 base and J by 3 bases, with 2 bases of the junction left unmatched. The length of the CDR3 is 15 residues. DNA for the CDR3: TGTGCCACCAGTGATTTCCACAGGGGGACAGATACGCAGTATTTT. It codes for CATSDFHRGTDTQYF.

This sequence joins TRBV20-1 and TRBJ2-1; 14 bases fit TRBD2. This CDR3 contains 14 residues. Germline CDR1 reads DFQATT; CDR2 reads SNEGSKA (reference sequence). After removal of 3 bases from V and 5 bases from J, the junction contained 0 bases not matched to a gene. Here the CDR3 reads CSARGLAGDNEQFF. The DNA of the CDR3 is TGCAGTGCTAGGGGACTAGCGGGGGACAATGAGCAGTTCTTC.

This chain joins TRBV6-1 and TRBJ2-5, with 8 nucleotides matching TRBD2. V shed 1 base, J shed 4 bases, and the junction held 5 bases outside the gene matches. CDR3 length: 15 amino acids. Germline CDR1 is MNHNS and CDR2 is SASEGT. The CDR3 reads CASSEVHSGGETQYF. CDR3 coding DNA: TGTGCCAGCAGTGAAGTTCACAGCGGGGGAGAGACCCAGTACTTC.

V and J are TRBV7-8 and TRBJ1-6, with D possibly TRBD1 on 5 matching bases. V lost 5 bases to trimming and J lost 10 bases, with 12 bases between them. The CDR3 spans 13 residues. Germline assignment: CDR1 SGHVS and CDR2 FQNEAQ. The CDR3 DNA reads TGTGCCAGCAGCCAAGCGGGGGGGTCACCCCTCCACTTT. Protein sequence: CASSQAGGSPLHF. Variable domain in full (rest from reference TRBV7-8 and TRBJ1-6): GAGVSQSPRYKVAKRGQDVALRCDPISGHVSLFWYQQALGQGPEFLTYFQNEAQLDKSGLPSDRFFAERPEGSVSTLKIQRTQQEDSAVYLCASSQAGGSPLHFGNGTRLTVT.

V usage is TRBV10-3 and J usage is TRBJ2-7, with D possibly called TRBD1 or TRBD2 (5 bases each). This CDR3 comprises 14 residues. V was shortened by 5 bases and J by 6 bases, with 17 bases between the two germline ends. Per germline, CDR1 ENHRY and CDR2 SYGVKD. The CDR3 reads CAISIGAEGSEQYF. CDR3 DNA: TGTGCCATCAGTATCGGGGCCGAGGGCTCCGAGCAGTACTTC.

This clonotype was seen more than once but under ten times. In nucleotides, the CDR3 is TGCAGTGCTAGAGTCTGGGACAGTGGATCCTACGAGCAGTACTTC. This codes for CSARVWDSGSYEQYF. This chain connects TRBV20-1 to TRBJ2-7; 7 positions agree with TRBD1. Germline CDR1 DFQATT, CDR2 SNEGSKA (reference sequence). Trimming removed 1 base from V and 1 base from J; junction bases left unmatched: 7. The CDR3 is 15 residues long.

The chain combines TRBV6-1 with TRBJ1-2, with a possible D match to TRBD1 (5 bases). There are 15 residues in the CDR3. The ends were cut back, 1 base at V and 8 bases at J, with 17 bases in the middle. Germline V gene data show CDR1 as MNHNS and CDR2 as SASEGT. Here the CDR3 DNA reads TGTGCCAGCAGTGAAGAAAGAGAGGGGTTGGGGGGCTACACCTTC. Translated: CASSEEREGLGGYTF.

This clonotype was found many times. This rearrangement joins TRBV6-1 to TRBJ2-7; D uncertain. The germline gives CDR1 MNHNS, CDR2 SASEGT. The CDR3 extends over 16 amino acids. V was cut by 3 bases and J by 0 bases, with 15 bases left in between. Here the CDR3 reads CASSDQWSSISYEQYF. The DNA of the CDR3 is TGTGCCAGCAGTGATCAATGGTCGTCTATCTCCTACGAGCAGTACTTC.

The rearrangement links TRBV7-6 to TRBJ1-6, with 10 bases lining up with TRBD1. Germline loops: CDR1 SGHVS, CDR2 FNYEAQ. CDR3 length equals 16 residues. V shed 3 bases, J shed 2 bases, and the junction held 1 base outside the gene matches. CDR3 coding DNA: TGTGCCAGCAGCTTGGGGACAGGGGCCTATAATTCACCCCTCCACTTT. This codes for CASSLGTGAYNSPLHF.

This clonotype came up a few times. J is TRBJ2-3 and V is TRBV24-1, with 7 bases identical to TRBD2. V was pared by 7 bases and J by 2 bases, with 5 bases of the junction left unmatched. The CDR3 consists of 14 residues. Germline V CDR1 and CDR2: KGHDR, SFDVKD. This chain's CDR3 is CATRGGVITDTQYF. In DNA, the CDR3 is TGTGCCACCAGGGGAGGGGTCATCACAGATACGCAGTATTTT.

The chain recombines TRBV10-3 with TRBJ1-3; D remains unclear. The CDR3 is 14 residues long. Germline values: CDR1 ENHRY, CDR2 SYGVKD. Trimming took off 3 bases at V and 4 bases at J, with 10 bases between the two ends. The CDR3 DNA sequence: TGTGCCATCAGTGACATGGGCGGCGGAAACACCATATATTTT. As protein: CAISDMGGGNTIYF.

The chain employs TRBV19 and TRBJ2-3; TRBD1 matches 9 bases. Germline assignment: CDR1 LNHDA and CDR2 SQIVND (reference sequence). The CDR3 spans 15 residues. Trimming took 6 bases from V and 2 from J; bases not matched to a gene: 6. The CDR3 loop is CASSRRDRDTDTQYF. CDR3 DNA sequence: TGTGCCAGTAGCCGCCGGGACAGGGACACAGATACGCAGTATTTT.

This clonotype was observed many times. The chain uses TRBV5-7 and TRBJ1-2, with D possibly matching TRBD1 (5 bases). TRBV5-7 qualifies as an ORF whose function is uncertain. This CDR3 spans 15 amino acids. With 4 bases removed from V and 8 bases from J, the gap between germline ends came to 21 bases. The CDR3 DNA is TGTGCCAGCAGCACCGATCAGGGCGGATCCGACGGCTACACCTTC. Translated: CASSTDQGGSDGYTF.

This clonotype was observed once. V is TRBV12-3 or TRBV12-4 and J is TRBJ2-5; D is uncertain. The CDR3 extends over 8 amino acids. V lost 6 bases, J lost 13 bases, and 6 bases lay in between. In nucleotides, the CDR3 is TGTGCCAGCAGGGCAGGGTACTTC. It encodes CASRAGYF.

The V call is TRBV7-9, the J call TRBJ2-7; D not certain. Looked up from germline, CDR1 is SEHNR and CDR2 is FQNEAQ (reference sequence). V was shortened by 5 bases and J by 1 base, with 15 bases between the two germline ends. The CDR3 runs 15 residues. The CDR3 spells CASSQARSVSYEQYF. The CDR3 DNA reads TGTGCCAGCAGCCAAGCGAGGTCCGTATCCTACGAGCAGTACTTC. Full variable domain (rest looked up from reference TRBV7-9 and TRBJ2-7): DTGVSQNPRHKITKRGQNVTFRCDPISEHNRLYWYRQTLGQGPEFLTYFQNEAQLEKSRLLSDRFSAERPKGSFSTLEIQRTEQGDSAMYLCASSQARSVSYEQYFGPGTRLTVT.

The rearrangement joins TRBV7-2 to TRBJ2-1, with 10 bases matching TRBD2. Germline V CDR1 and CDR2: SGHTA, FQGNSA. This CDR3 is built from 20 residues. Losses at the gene ends were 3 bases for V and 1 base for J; bases not matched to a gene: 15. The CDR3 DNA sequence: TGTGCCAGCAGCTTGGTGCTAGCGGGAGTAGTTTATAGGTCCTACAATGAGCAGTTCTTC. Translation gives CASSLVLAGVVYRSYNEQFF.

In its sample, this clonotype was seen many times. The rearrangement links TRBV5-6 to TRBJ1-2; D might be TRBD1 (5 bases). V lost 0 bases and J 4 bases, leaving 7 bases between the germline ends. The CDR3 is made up of 13 amino acids. The germline CDR1 and CDR2 sequences are SGHDT and YYEEEE. This CDR3 reads CASSLVTGYGYTF. CDR3 nucleotide sequence: TGTGCCAGCAGCTTGGTCACAGGCTATGGCTACACCTTC.

The gene calls are TRBV7-7 and TRBJ2-3; 11 positions agree with TRBD2. The germline V gene has CDR1 SSHAT and CDR2 FNYEAQ (reference sequence). After removal of 5 bases from V and 3 bases from J, the junction contained 4 bases not matched to a gene. The CDR3 runs to 15 residues. The CDR3 DNA follows: TGTGCCAGCAGCCCGACTAGCGGGACTACAGATACGCAGTATTTT. Protein product: CASSPTSGTTDTQYF.

In this sample, this clonotype turned up many times. The gene calls are TRBV20-1 and TRBJ2-7, with unresolved D. The CDR3 spans 14 residues. Germline V gene data show CDR1 as DFQATT and CDR2 as SNEGSKA (reference sequence). The ends were cut back, 3 bases at V and 3 bases at J, with 15 bases in the middle. CDR3 sequence: CSARDLEANYEQYF. CDR3 in DNA: TGCAGTGCTAGGGACCTAGAGGCGAACTACGAGCAGTACTTC.

The rearrangement joins TRBV7-2 to TRBJ2-3; 9 bases are shared with TRBD2. The V gene's germline CDR1 is SGHTA and CDR2 FQGNSA. Trimming cost V 1 base and J 0 bases; bases outside gene matches: 8. The CDR3 consists of 18 residues. CDR3 bases: TGTGCCAGCAGCTTAGGGCTAGCGGGATCGGCTAGCACAGATACGCAGTATTTT. This encodes CASSLGLAGSASTDTQYF.

This clonotype was seen more than once but under ten times. This chain joins TRBV4-1 and TRBJ2-7, with D maybe TRBD2 (7 bases). Germline V CDR1 and CDR2: MGHRA, YSYEKL. Deletions cut 0 bases from V and 3 bases from J, with 12 bases between. This CDR3 is 15 amino acids long. CDR3: CASSQDKGGSYEQYF. DNA of the CDR3: TGCGCCAGCAGCCAAGATAAGGGGGGGAGCTACGAGCAGTACTTC.

This chain joins TRBV10-3 and TRBJ2-2, with D uncertain. V shed 4 bases and J shed 3 bases, with 3 bases lying between them. The CDR3 runs to 12 residues. CDR1 is ENHRY and CDR2 is SYGVKD in the germline V gene. In DNA form, the CDR3 reads TGTGCCATCAGTGGCCACACCGGGGAGCTGTTTTTT. Amino acid sequence: CAISGHTGELFF.

This clonotype was detected many times. This chain joins TRBV11-2 and TRBJ2-1; D is ambiguous. V lost 4 bases to trimming and J lost 5 bases, with 12 bases between them. Looked up from germline, CDR1 is SGHAT and CDR2 is FQNNGV. The CDR3 is made up of 14 amino acids. CDR3 coding DNA: TGTGCCAGCAGCTCCCTCCTGGAGAACAATGAGCAGTTCTTC. Its translation is CASSSLLENNEQFF. The full variable domain, its missing parts supplied by reference TRBV11-2 and TRBJ2-1, is EAGVAQSPRYKIIEKRQSVAFWCNPISGHATLYWYQQILGQGPKLLIQFQNNGVVDDSQLPKDRFSAERLKGVDSTLKIQPAKLEDSAVYLCASSSLLENNEQFFGPGTRLTVL.

This clonotype has a count of ten or more. The J gene is TRBJ1-3, the V gene TRBV20-1; D possibly corresponds to TRBD1 (6 bases). Germline lookup yields CDR1 DFQATT and CDR2 SNEGSKA (reference sequence). CDR3 size: 15 residues. V gave up 5 bases and J gave up 0 bases, with 14 bases separating them. The CDR3 DNA reads as TGCAGTGCTGTGCCGGGACAACCCTCTGGAAACACCATATATTTT. Its translation is CSAVPGQPSGNTIYF.

This clonotype was seen only a few times. The chain joins TRBV27 to TRBJ1-2; weak D call: TRBD1 (6 bases). V dropped 3 bases and J dropped 2 bases, with 13 bases sitting between them. The CDR3 is 15 residues long. Germline V gene lookup returns CDR1 MNHEY and CDR2 SMNVEV (reference sequence). The CDR3 is CASSFLSQGNYGYTF. The CDR3 nucleotides read TGTGCCAGCAGTTTTTTGTCCCAGGGGAACTATGGCTACACCTTC.

The chain employs TRBV7-9 and TRBJ2-2, with 15 bases identical to TRBD2. CDR1 and CDR2 (germline): SEHNR, FQNEAQ (reference sequence). This CDR3 spans 18 amino acids. The trim removed 5 bases at V and 4 bases at J, leaving 8 bases unmatched. The CDR3 DNA sequence: TGTGCCAGCAGCCCCAGGGGACTAGCGGGGGGTACCACCGGGGAGCTGTTTTTT. It translates to CASSPRGLAGGTTGELFF.